This is a list of T cell receptor beta chains from one sample in a study of shared T cell receptors in the human thymus. Profiled with immunoSEQ multiplex PCR; TCRdb holds only in-frame clones, not every one. The data contain about 660,000 clones, more than 75% of them singletons. The sample also formed part of further work on human thymus T cells.

Sample: thymocytes. The source of these receptors is a boy in the first two years of life with a congenital heart defect. Each CDR3 is given with its conserved first and last residue. The D gene is left open where the match is weak. Not every row has a clone size; where given, it reads once, few, many or a size class.

d_call	cdr3_length	v_call	clone_size	j_call	cdr3_nt	cdr3_aa
NA	18	TRBV25-1	once	TRBJ1-2	TGTGCCAACAGTGACTGGGAGACCGGGGACTTTGGGGAGTATGGCTACACCTTC	CANSDWETGDFGEYGYTF
TRBD2	14	TRBV18	NA	TRBJ2-7	TGTGCCAGCTCACAGCGAGCGGGAAACTACGAGCAGTACTTC	CASSQRAGNYEQYF
NA	21	TRBV28	few	TRBJ2-7	TGTGCCAGCAGTTCCCCAGAGAACAGGGTAGGGTCCCCGAGGGCTCCCTACGAGCAGTACTTC	CASSSPENRVGSPRAPYEQYF
NA	16	TRBV4-3	NA	TRBJ2-3	TGCGCCAGCAGCCAAGATTCAACGGTGATCACAGATACGCAGTATTTT	CASSQDSTVITDTQYF
TRBD2	16	TRBV19	NA	TRBJ2-5	TGTGCCAGTAGTACAGAGGGACTAGCGGGGCAAGAGACCCAGTACTTC	CASSTEGLAGQETQYF
NA	15	TRBV6-4	NA	TRBJ2-3	TGTGCCAGCAGTTCCGGGAGAAGGAGCACAGATACGCAGTATTTT	CASSSGRRSTDTQYF
NA	16	TRBV23-1	NA	TRBJ2-3	TGCGCCAGCAGTCGGCCTAATCCCGGACATCCAGATACGCAGTATTTT	CASSRPNPGHPDTQYF
NA	21	TRBV27	NA	TRBJ2-7	TGTGCCAGCAGTTTAACTGGTTTGAGTCGAACGAACCGGGGGTCCTCCTACGAGCAGTACTTC	CASSLTGLSRTNRGSSYEQYF
TRBD2	18	TRBV4-3	NA	TRBJ2-7	TGCGCCAGCAGCCAAGAGAATGCTAGCGGAGAGGCGACGTACGAGCAGTACTTC	CASSQENASGEATYEQYF
TRBD2	16	TRBV4-2	NA	TRBJ2-7	TGTGCCAGCAGCCAAGATGCCGCTAGCGGGAGCTACGAGCAGTACTTC	CASSQDAASGSYEQYF
TRBD2	16	TRBV5-4	NA	TRBJ2-3	TGTGCCAGCAGTACCGATGGGCGGGAGGGCGCAGATACGCAGTATTTT	CASSTDGREGADTQYF
NA	13	TRBV6-1	NA	TRBJ2-5	TGTGCCAGCAGTGACGGGGGCCAAGAGACCCAGTACTTC	CASSDGGQETQYF
NA	12	TRBV5-8	NA	TRBJ2-7	TGTGCCAGCAACAGGCTTCCCTACGAGCAGTACTTC	CASNRLPYEQYF
NA	14	TRBV4-1	NA	TRBJ1-1	TGCGCCAGCAGCCAGGGACTGGTGAACACTGAAGCTTTCTTT	CASSQGLVNTEAFF
NA	16	TRBV4-3	NA	TRBJ2-7	TGCGCCAGCAGCCTTGTGAGCGGGTCTAGCTCCTACGAGCAGTACTTC	CASSLVSGSSSYEQYF
NA	16	TRBV5-1	few	TRBJ2-7	TGCGCCAGCAGCTTTCGAAGTGGGCTAGCAGGACTCGAGCAGTACTTC	CASSFRSGLAGLEQYF
TRBD2	17	TRBV7-9	NA	TRBJ2-2	TGTGCCAGCAGCCTCTCCAGCGGGAGGGCCTCCGGCGGGGAGCTGTTTTTT	CASSLSSGRASGGELFF
NA	14	TRBV9	NA	TRBJ1-1	TGTGCCAGCAGAACCGGACAGTTGAACACTGAAGCTTTCTTT	CASRTGQLNTEAFF
NA	18	TRBV30	NA	TRBJ2-1	TGTGCCTGGAGTGTAGGGGGGGCCCAGCGGAGCTCCTACAATGAGCAGTTCTTC	CAWSVGGAQRSSYNEQFF
TRBD1	15	TRBV11-2	once	TRBJ1-5	TGTGCCAGCAGCCGACAGGGCGACGGCAATCAGCCCCAGCATTTT	CASSRQGDGNQPQHF
NA	14	TRBV29-1	NA	TRBJ2-3	TGCAGCGTAGCTTTGGGGCGGCACACAGATACGCAGTATTTT	CSVALGRHTDTQYF
NA	18	TRBV11-2	NA	TRBJ2-2	TGTGCCAGCAGCTTAGGGATCGCGGGCAATACGAACACCGGGGAGCTGTTTTTT	CASSLGIAGNTNTGELFF
NA	17	TRBV28	NA	TRBJ2-7	TGTGCCAGCAGTTTTGGGCAGACCCCTTCCCCAACCTACGAGCAGTACTTC	CASSFGQTPSPTYEQYF
NA	17	TRBV15	few	TRBJ2-5	TGTGCCACCAGCAGAGAGAGCTCTAGAGAGTACCAAGAGACCCAGTACTTC	CATSRESSREYQETQYF
NA	13	TRBV28	NA	TRBJ1-2	TGTGCCAGCAGTTTAGGGGGGGGCTATGGCTACACCTTC	CASSLGGGYGYTF
NA	16	TRBV19	NA	TRBJ2-2	TGTGCCAGTAGTTCGTTGGAGACAGCGAACACCGGGGAGCTGTTTTTT	CASSSLETANTGELFF
TRBD1	17	TRBV7-9	NA	TRBJ2-3	TGTGCCAGCATTCCCGATACGGCCAGGGGGCAGGTAGATACGCAGTATTTT	CASIPDTARGQVDTQYF
NA	13	TRBV6-5	few	TRBJ2-2	TGTGCCAGCAGGCCACTCAGGACCGGGGAGCTGTTTTTT	CASRPLRTGELFF
NA	18	TRBV5-8	NA	TRBJ2-6	TGTGCCAGCAGCCCCCCTCCTGGCGGGAACTCTGGGGCCAACGTCCTGACTTTC	CASSPPPGGNSGANVLTF
NA	15	TRBV5-4	NA	TRBJ2-7	TGTGCCAGTAGTGCCTGGGGAGACGGATCCTACGAGCAGTACTTC	CASSAWGDGSYEQYF
TRBD2	17	TRBV15	NA	TRBJ2-3	TGTGCCACCAGCAGACTGACTCTTAGCGGGCGCCCAGATACGCAGTATTTT	CATSRLTLSGRPDTQYF
TRBD1	15	TRBV19	NA	TRBJ1-5	TGTGCCAGTAGTGGGAGACAGGGGGCTTGGCAGCCCCAGCATTTT	CASSGRQGAWQPQHF
NA	13	TRBV2	NA	TRBJ1-2	TGTGCCAGCAGCGGGGACATCTCCTATGGCTACACCTTC	CASSGDISYGYTF
NA	20	TRBV4-1	NA	TRBJ1-3	TGCGCCAGTACTCTCTCACAGGATCCAGACAGGACGAACTCTGGAAACACCATATATTTT	CASTLSQDPDRTNSGNTIYF
TRBD1	15	TRBV15	NA	TRBJ2-7	TGTGCCACCAGCAGACCTGGGACAGGGGTAGGGGAGCAGTACTTC	CATSRPGTGVGEQYF
NA	12	TRBV10-3	NA	TRBJ2-5	TGTGCCATCGGGGACAATCAAGAGACCCAGTACTTC	CAIGDNQETQYF
TRBD1	15	TRBV29-1	NA	TRBJ2-7	TGCAGCGTGTCCCGGGACAGGGTTGGCCGTTACGAGCAGTACTTC	CSVSRDRVGRYEQYF
TRBD2	17	TRBV11-2	NA	TRBJ2-3	TGTGCCAGCAGCTTAGTAAGGTTAGCGGGAGTAACGGATACGCAGTATTTT	CASSLVRLAGVTDTQYF
NA	16	TRBV5-5	NA	TRBJ2-6	TGTGCCAGCAGCTTCTCGGGTGTGCGTGGGGCCAACGTCCTGACTTTC	CASSFSGVRGANVLTF
TRBD1	15	TRBV5-1	NA	TRBJ1-4	TGCGCCAGCAGCCCCAAACAGGGGGTCGGCGAAAAACTGTTTTTT	CASSPKQGVGEKLFF
TRBD1	17	TRBV11-1	NA	TRBJ2-5	TGTGCCAGCAGCCACCCCCCAAAAGACAGGGCCCAAGAGACCCAGTACTTC	CASSHPPKDRAQETQYF
NA	16	TRBV27	NA	TRBJ2-3	TGTGCCAGCAGGGAATGCGGAGGGAATGGCACAGATACGCAGTATTTT	CASRECGGNGTDTQYF
NA	17	TRBV4-3	NA	TRBJ2-1	TGCGCCAGCAGCCTCTCACTCCGGGACTTCTCCTACAATGAGCAGTTCTTC	CASSLSLRDFSYNEQFF
NA	13	TRBV28	few	TRBJ2-3	TGTGCCAGCAGTTTAAACAGGCCAGATACGCAGTATTTT	CASSLNRPDTQYF
NA	11	TRBV20-1	once	TRBJ2-7	TGCAGTGCTAGACGGGGAGGCGAGCAGTACTTC	CSARRGGEQYF
TRBD2	16	TRBV10-3	NA	TRBJ2-1	TGTGCCATCAGTGAGTGGTCGGGAGGGCCTCGAGATGAGCAGTTCTTC	CAISEWSGGPRDEQFF
TRBD1	17	TRBV15	NA	TRBJ1-5	TGTGCCACCAGCCCCCGCCCCCGGACAGGGTTCAATCAGCCCCAGCATTTT	CATSPRPRTGFNQPQHF
NA	16	TRBV5-1	NA	TRBJ2-3	TGCGCCAGCAGCTCTCGGGCCGTCGTAGGGGCAGATACGCAGTATTTT	CASSSRAVVGADTQYF
NA	14	TRBV5-6	NA	TRBJ1-2	TGTGCCAGCAGCTTGGAGCAGGCCGCCGGCGGCTACACCTTC	CASSLEQAAGGYTF
NA	10	TRBV7-3	NA	TRBJ2-7	TGTGCCAGCACCCCGGTGAAGCAGTACTTC	CASTPVKQYF
TRBD2	17	TRBV4-1	NA	TRBJ2-2	TGCGCCAGCAGCCAAGACCCATCCGGGAGGGAAGCCGGGGAGCTGTTTTTT	CASSQDPSGREAGELFF
NA	15	TRBV4-1	NA	TRBJ1-2	TGCGCCAGCAGCCAAGAAACCAGAAACAACTATGGCTACACCTTC	CASSQETRNNYGYTF
NA	13	TRBV7-4	NA	TRBJ1-2	TGTGCCAGCAGCTTAGGAGGGGGTCCCGGCTACACCTTC	CASSLGGGPGYTF
TRBD2	15	TRBV11-2	NA	TRBJ2-7	TGTGCCAGCAGCCCGGGACTAGCGGCTTCCTACGAGCAGTACTTC	CASSPGLAASYEQYF
NA	14	TRBV18	once	TRBJ1-5	TGTGCCAGCTCACCAGGAGACAGCCATCAGCCCCAGCATTTT	CASSPGDSHQPQHF
TRBD1	14	TRBV6-5	NA	TRBJ2-7	TGTGCCAGCAGTCGGGACAGGGTGAGCTACGAGCAGTACTTC	CASSRDRVSYEQYF
TRBD2	17	TRBV10-1	NA	TRBJ2-3	TGCGCCAGCAGCCCCTCCGGAAAAGCGGGAGTGCCAGATACGCAGTATTTT	CASSPSGKAGVPDTQYF